These 24 T cell receptor beta chains were all obtained from the same sample, sequenced in a study of T cell changes during pregnancy in multiple sclerosis. This table comes from immunoSEQ multiplex PCR, and its TCRdb copy is limited to in-frame clones, with some not included. The table shows under 100,000 clones, with 85% to 95% occurring only once. The source was peripheral blood, collected in the first trimester of pregnancy. The receptor source for this set is a female donor in good health, enrolled as a control in a pregnancy study.

The V call is TRBV19, the J call TRBJ2-7, with 10 nucleotides matching TRBD1. J lost 4 bases, V lost 5 bases, and 5 bases had no gene match. The CDR3 consists of 14 residues. From germline, CDR1 is LNHDA and CDR2 SQIVND (reference sequence). CDR3 sequence (DNA): TGTGCCAGTAGTCGGACAGGGGGTCCATACGAGCAGTACTTC. It encodes CASSRTGGPYEQYF. The complete variable domain, with remaining parts taken from reference TRBV19 and TRBJ2-7, reads DGGITQSPKYLFRKEGQNVTLSCEQNLNHDAMYWYRQDPGQGLRLIYYSQIVNDFQKGDIAEGYSVSREKKESFPLTVTSAQKNPTAFYLCASSRTGGPYEQYFGPGTRLTVT.

V and J are TRBV4-2 and TRBJ2-7; weak D call: TRBD2 (6 bases). Germline values: CDR1 LGHNA, CDR2 YNFKEQ. This CDR3 is built from 14 residues. Trimming pared 1 base from V and 8 bases from J, leaving 15 bases between. This chain's CDR3 is CASSQGWGVRQQYF. The CDR3 DNA reads TGTGCCAGCAGCCAAGGCTGGGGGGTACGGCAGCAGTACTTC.

The chain recombines TRBV5-6 with TRBJ2-5; perhaps TRBD1 as D (5 bases). Deletions cut 0 bases from V and 10 bases from J, with 10 bases between. The CDR3 loop spans 12 amino acids. CDR1 is SGHDT, CDR2 YYEEEE, per germline. CDR3 loop: CASSLGTQGQYF. DNA of the CDR3: TGTGCCAGCAGCTTGGGCACCCAGGGCCAGTACTTC. The full variable domain, its missing parts supplied by reference TRBV5-6 and TRBJ2-5, is DAGVTQSPTHLIKTRGQQVTLRCSPKSGHDTVSWYQQALGQGPQFIFQYYEEEERQRGNFPDRFSGHQFPNYSSELNVNALLLGDSALYLCASSLGTQGQYFGPGTRLLVL.

The CDR3 sequence is CASTPQESGANVLTF. Here the CDR3 DNA reads TGTGCCAGCACTCCACAGGAGTCTGGGGCCAACGTCCTGACTTTC. The chain uses TRBV6-5 and TRBJ2-6; D might be TRBD1 (5 bases). Between the trimmed V and J ends, which lost 7 bases and 1 base, there was a span of 11 bases. CDR1 is MNHEY and CDR2 is SVGAGI in the germline V gene. CDR3 length: 15 residues.

The chain recombines TRBV9 with TRBJ2-2, with a tentative D call TRBD1 (6 bases). Trimming removed 4 bases at V and 2 bases at J, with 18 bases between. This CDR3 is built from 17 residues. The germline V gene has CDR1 SGDLS and CDR2 YYNGEE. This CDR3 is CASSLSRTDSNTGELFF. The CDR3 coding sequence is TGTGCCAGCAGCCTCTCCCGGACAGATTCCAACACCGGGGAGCTGTTTTTT.

This sequence joins TRBV19 and TRBJ1-1; no reliable D call. Trimming removed 5 bases from V and 1 base from J, with 8 bases in between. The germline V gene has CDR1 LNHDA and CDR2 SQIVND (reference sequence). This CDR3 is 13 amino acids long. CDR3 region: CASSVQQNTEAFF. Written as DNA, the CDR3 is TGTGCCAGTAGTGTACAGCAGAACACTGAAGCTTTCTTT.

The V call is TRBV10-3, the J call TRBJ1-3; D is ambiguous. This CDR3 is 15 amino acids long. The germline V gene encodes CDR1 ENHRY and CDR2 SYGVKD. V lost 0 bases and J 9 bases, leaving 15 bases between the germline ends. CDR3 loop: CAISESTDNRVTIYF. The CDR3 DNA reads as TGTGCCATCAGTGAGTCTACGGATAACCGGGTCACCATATATTTT.

This clone has only one observation. The identical CDR3 is also encoded by other nucleotide sequences in the sample. This rearrangement joins TRBV4-2 to TRBJ1-1; D gene ambiguous. CDR1 and CDR2 from the germline V gene are LGHNA and YNFKEQ. The CDR3 length is 15 residues. Trimming shortened V by 0 bases and J by 0 bases, and 8 bases separated the two germline ends. The CDR3 sequence is CASSQDAGMNTEAFF. The CDR3 DNA reads as TGTGCCAGCAGCCAAGACGCGGGGATGAACACTGAAGCTTTCTTT.

Of note for this clone: Relative to the germline gene, one junction end is altered; a read error may explain this. The chain links TRBV7-7 to TRBJ2-3; D might be TRBD2 (5 bases). Germline-derived CDR1 and CDR2 are SSHAT and FNYEAQ (reference sequence). This CDR3 has 15 residues. The CDR3 sequence: CASSLGWGDTDTQYF. The CDR3 bases are TGTGCTAGCAGCTTAGGTTGGGGAGACACAGATACGCAGTATTTT.

The V gene is TRBV28, the J gene TRBJ2-7, with TRBD1 as a possible D gene (6 bases). Trimming left V 10 bases short and J 1 base short, with 14 bases between. CDR1 and CDR2 (germline): MDHEN, SYDVKM. CDR3 length: 13 amino acids. The CDR3 protein is CATLQQGSYEQYF. The CDR3, as DNA: TGTGCCACCCTCCAACAGGGTTCCTACGAGCAGTACTTC. The entire variable domain, with the rest obtained from reference TRBV28 and TRBJ2-7, is as follows: DVKVTQSSRYLVKRTGEKVFLECVQDMDHENMFWYRQDPGLGLRLIYFSYDVKMKEKGDIPEGYSVSREKKERFSLILESASTNQTSMYLCATLQQGSYEQYFGPGTRLTVT.

V and J are TRBV7-9 and TRBJ2-7; maybe TRBD2 (6 bases). The CDR3 has 12 amino acids. The V end was cut by 4 bases, the J end by 7 bases, with 11 bases between. CDR1 is SEHNR and CDR2 is FQNEAQ in the germline V gene (reference sequence). As DNA, the CDR3 is TGTGCCAGCAGCTCATTTGGGGGGGAGCAGTACTTC. This translates into CASSSFGGEQYF.

J is TRBJ1-5 and V is TRBV7-2, with TRBD1 identical over 7 bases. From germline, CDR1 is SGHTA and CDR2 FQGNSA. V lost 2 bases to trimming and J lost 10 bases; unmatched junction nucleotides: 11. The CDR3 runs 15 residues. The CDR3 region has the DNA TGTGCCAGCAGCTTACAAGGACAGGCAATCAGCCCCCAGCATTTT. Amino acid sequence: CASSLQGQAISPQHF.

The chain is built from TRBV10-2 and TRBJ2-3; the match to TRBD2 covers 10 bases. The germline CDR1 and CDR2 sequences are WSHSY and SAAADI. V trimming: 3 bases; J trimming: 3 bases; junction bases outside the gene matches: 6. The CDR3 runs 16 residues. In DNA, the CDR3 is TGCGCCAGCAGTGATGGTAGCGGGGGGTGGACAGATACGCAGTATTTT. Translation gives CASSDGSGGWTDTQYF.

This rearrangement joins TRBV29-1 to TRBJ2-3; the match to TRBD2 covers 11 bases. CDR1 and CDR2 from the germline V gene are SQVTM and ANQGSEA. Losses at the gene ends were 7 bases for V and 5 bases for J; bases not matched to a gene: 8. The CDR3 sequence is 14 residues long. The CDR3 reads CSASSGGAGDTQYF. The CDR3 DNA sequence: TGCAGCGCCAGTAGCGGGGGGGCTGGAGATACGCAGTATTTT.

This clone was detected only once. The chain combines TRBV4-2 with TRBJ2-1; weak D call: TRBD2 (6 bases). The CDR3 runs to 14 residues. V was pared by 4 bases and J by 4 bases, with 11 bases between. The V gene's germline CDR1 is LGHNA and CDR2 YNFKEQ. The CDR3 protein is CASSRGGGYNEQFF. In nucleotides, the CDR3 is TGTGCCAGCAGCCGAGGTGGGGGGTACAATGAGCAGTTCTTC.

V is TRBV7-2 and J is TRBJ2-2; D is undetermined. The CDR3 covers 15 residues. Looked up from germline, CDR1 is SGHTA and CDR2 is FQGNSA. V lost 0 bases and J 4 bases, leaving 9 bases between the germline ends. The CDR3 protein is CASSLARVGTGELFF. As DNA, the CDR3 is TGTGCCAGCAGCTTAGCGCGTGTCGGCACCGGGGAGCTGTTTTTT. Based on the CDR3 plus reference TRBV7-2 and TRBJ2-2, the full variable domain is GAGVSQSPSNKVTEKGKDVELRCDPISGHTALYWYRQSLGQGLEFLIYFQGNSAPDKSGLPSDRFSAERTGGSVSTLTIQRTQQEDSAVYLCASSLARVGTGELFFGEGSRLTVL.

The CDR3 region is CASSRKGQWDEAFF. The DNA of the CDR3 is TGTGCCAGCTCACGGAAGGGACAATGGGATGAAGCTTTCTTT. This chain connects TRBV18 to TRBJ1-1; a possible D gene is TRBD1 (6 bases). Germline CDR1 KGHSH, CDR2 LQKENI. The CDR3 contains 14 residues. The V gene lost 4 bases and the J gene lost 7 bases, with 16 bases spanning the gap.

Written as DNA, the CDR3 is TGTGCCAGCAGCTTAGGCGTGGACAGGGTACGAGCTTTCTTT. It specifies CASSLGVDRVRAFF. The chain links TRBV7-9 to TRBJ1-1; the match to TRBD1 covers 8 bases. This CDR3 has 14 amino acids. The V gene's germline CDR1 is SEHNR and CDR2 FQNEAQ (reference sequence). J gave up 10 bases and V 1 base, and 8 bases lay outside the gene matches.

V is TRBV5-1 and J is TRBJ2-2, with D perhaps TRBD2 (6 bases). This CDR3 spans 15 amino acids. The germline V gene encodes CDR1 SGHRS and CDR2 YFSETQ. The ends were cut back, 0 bases at V and 3 bases at J, with 9 bases in the middle. CDR3 amino acids: CASSLGGGYTGELFF. CDR3 sequence (DNA): TGCGCCAGCAGCTTGGGCGGAGGGTACACCGGGGAGCTGTTTTTT.

CDR3 protein: CASSNGDSSGEKLFF. The CDR3 DNA is TGTGCCAGCAGTAACGGGGACAGTTCTGGGGAAAAACTGTTTTTT. The J gene is TRBJ1-4, the V gene TRBV6-6; 7 positions match TRBD1. J lost 8 bases, V lost 5 bases, and 11 bases had no gene match. The CDR3 contains 15 residues. Germline lookup yields CDR1 MNHNY and CDR2 SVGAGI (reference sequence).

V usage is TRBV5-6 and J usage is TRBJ2-5; a weak D match, TRBD2 (6 bases). The germline V gene encodes CDR1 SGHDT and CDR2 YYEEEE. V dropped 5 bases and J dropped 5 bases, with 16 bases sitting between them. This CDR3 contains 14 residues. The CDR3 region is CASRWRGRGETQYF. CDR3 bases: TGTGCCAGCAGATGGAGGGGCCGGGGGGAGACCCAGTACTTC.

This clone was observed once. This rearrangement joins TRBV5-4 to TRBJ2-1, with D possibly being TRBD2 (6 bases). This CDR3 region has 13 residues. Trimming pared 5 bases from V and 8 bases from J, leaving 14 bases between. In germline, CDR1 is SGHNT, CDR2 YYREEE (reference sequence). The CDR3 reads CASRLGGSHEQFF. The CDR3 DNA follows: TGTGCCAGCAGACTCGGGGGAAGCCATGAGCAGTTCTTC. Drawing the rest from reference TRBV5-4 and TRBJ2-1, the complete variable domain is ETGVTQSPTHLIKTRGQQVTLRCSSQSGHNTVSWYQQALGQGPQFIFQYYREEENGRGNFPPRFSGLQFPNYSSELNVNALELDDSALYLCASRLGGSHEQFFGPGTRLTVL.

J is TRBJ1-2 and V is TRBV4-3, with no clear D. V lost 1 base and J lost 5, with 14 bases in between. The CDR3 totals 15 residues. The germline V gene has CDR1 LGHNA and CDR2 YSLEER. The CDR3, as DNA: TGCGCCAGCAGCCAAGTTGGATACACGGGATATGGCTACACCTTC. This sequence encodes CASSQVGYTGYGYTF.

The chain uses TRBV6-5 and TRBJ1-1; 8 bases map to TRBD1. The CDR3 totals 13 residues. Trimming took 6 bases from V and 5 from J; bases not matched to a gene: 5. Germline-derived CDR1 and CDR2 are MNHEY and SVGAGI. CDR3 in DNA: TGTGCCAGCAGATTGGACAGGGTGACTGAAGCTTTCTTT. The encoded protein is CASRLDRVTEAFF.